The 5 T cell receptor beta chains in this list originate from one sample, sequenced in a study of blood T cell repertoires in COVID-19 (TCRdb year 2020). The library was made by the immunoSEQ multiplex PCR assay. The immuneACCESS repertoire file appears here via TCRdb, limited to in-frame rearrangements. These files lack a portion of the clones; in checked studies, under half of the deficit traces to unresolved V genes, and the cause of the others is not known. The sample contains around 170,000 clones, around 86% of them found a single time. In total, the top ten clones hold 10% to 15% of the sample. The sample consisted of peripheral blood. These receptors came from an older man who had recovered from COVID-19.

The genes are TRBV3-1 (or the pseudogene TRBV3-2) and TRBJ1-2; D remains ambiguous. Germline CDR1 and CDR2: LGHDT and YNNKEL (reference sequence). CDR3 length: 17 amino acids. V was cut by 2 bases and J by 4 bases, with 20 bases left in between. The CDR3 protein is CASSQTRRPVTTYGYTF. The CDR3 region has the DNA TGTGCCAGCAGCCAAACCCGGCGGCCCGTCACGACCTATGGCTACACCTTC.

The J gene is TRBJ1-2, the V gene TRBV14; the D is unclear. This CDR3 contains 14 residues. From germline, CDR1 is SGHDN and CDR2 FVKESK. V lost 0 bases, J lost 4 bases, and 9 bases lay in between. CDR3 in amino acids: CASSQDAGLYGYTF. The DNA for the CDR3 is TGTGCCAGCAGCCAAGATGCCGGACTCTATGGCTACACCTTC.

The chain employs TRBV7-9 and TRBJ2-7; possibly TRBD2 for D (5 bases). Trimming stripped 4 bases from V and 3 bases from J, with 19 bases between. Germline V gene sequence: CDR1 SEHNR, CDR2 FQNEAQ (reference sequence). This CDR3 has 16 residues. In DNA form, the CDR3 reads TGTGCCAGCAGCTCGAATCTTGGACTGACCGACTACGAGCAGTACTTC. Its protein product is CASSSNLGLTDYEQYF.

This clone appeared once. The chain has TRBV6-6 and TRBJ2-2, with TRBD2 matching 7 bases. CDR1 and CDR2 from the germline V gene are MNHNY and SVGAGI (reference sequence). This CDR3 has 15 residues. V dropped 4 bases and J dropped 1; count of bases not matched to a gene: 3. The CDR3 loop is CASSSSGRNTGELFF. CDR3 DNA sequence: TGTGCCAGCAGTTCTAGCGGCAGGAACACCGGGGAGCTGTTTTTT.

About this clone: One end of the junction is discordant with germline, which a read error may explain. The chain has TRBV9 and TRBJ1-3, with 10 bases identical to TRBD1. Per germline, CDR1 SGDLS and CDR2 YYNGEE. The CDR3 runs 16 residues. CDR3: CASSHTGTGAGNTIYF. The DNA of the CDR3 is TGTGCCAGCAGCCATACCGGGACAGGGGCTGGGAACACCATATATTTT.